This T cell receptor (beta chain) is drawn from a study of blood T cell repertoires in COVID-19. About the study: T cells, B-cell-depleted T cells, or PBMCs provided the cDNA or gDNA that served as material.

The CDR3 loop spans 14 amino acids. Germline lookup yields CDR1 MNHEY and CDR2 SMNVEV (reference sequence). Trimming took 5 bases from V and 1 from J, leaving 11 bases between them. Per the original data handling: Researchers report that nucleated cell counts were estimated from reference gene primer amplification. Using immunoSEQ multiplex PCR, the repertoire was profiled, and TCRdb retains in-frame clones only, with some absent. V, J and clone size are those of that table, while D and trimming were read from the DNA. The profile shows about 190,000 clones, around 83% of them singletons. The chain joins TRBV27 to TRBJ1-1; perhaps TRBD1 as D (5 bases). Sequencing was carried out using peripheral blood. The clonotype originates from a man aged 50-59 years with active or convalescent COVID-19. CDR3: CASSLRQKNTEAFF. The CDR3 DNA reads as TGTGCCAGCAGTCTTCGACAGAAGAACACTGAAGCTTTCTTT.